This entry lists 4 T cell receptor beta chains sequenced from one sample in a study of T cells in localized non-small cell lung cancer. Clones were read by immunoSEQ multiplex PCR, and TCRdb kept only the in-frame ones, dropping some. The sample contains about 21,000 clones, 88% of which appear only once. The specimen comprised PBMCs, sampled before any cancer treatment. The receptors here all came from a man aged 35 to 70 with stage II squamous cell lung carcinoma.

The rearrangement links TRBV18 to TRBJ2-1; D gene ambiguous. The ends were cut back, 3 bases at V and 7 bases at J, with 19 bases in the middle. Looked up from germline, CDR1 is KGHSH and CDR2 is LQKENI. The CDR3 has 16 amino acids. CDR3: CASSPPYRVAENEQFF. DNA for the CDR3: TGTGCCAGCTCACCCCCCTACCGAGTCGCCGAGAATGAGCAGTTCTTC.

The rearrangement uses TRBV30 and TRBJ2-7; no definite D call. CDR3 size: 13 residues. The V gene lost 0 bases and the J gene lost 3 bases, with 9 bases spanning the gap. The V gene's germline CDR1 is GTSNPN and CDR2 SVGIG (reference sequence). CDR3 sequence: CAWSVNAYYEQYF. CDR3 DNA sequence: TGTGCCTGGAGTGTAAATGCCTACTACGAGCAGTACTTC.

This chain links TRBV5-6 with TRBJ2-3; D assignment may be TRBD1 or TRBD2 (6 bases each). CDR1 and CDR2 from the germline V gene are SGHDT and YYEEEE. The CDR3 has 15 amino acids. Trimming removed 4 bases from V and 11 bases from J, with 23 bases in between. The CDR3 DNA sequence: TGTGCCAGCAGCCTACAGTCCGGGGGCGCGAGAGTGCAGTATTTT. This gives the protein CASSLQSGGARVQYF.

This chain joins TRBV18 and TRBJ1-1, with no clear D. This CDR3 has 17 amino acids. Germline CDR1 KGHSH, CDR2 LQKENI. V shed 4 bases and J shed 2 bases, with 20 bases lying between them. CDR3 region: CASSLAEWRALNTEAFF. In DNA form, the CDR3 reads TGTGCCAGCTCACTCGCCGAGTGGAGGGCGCTCAACACTGAAGCTTTCTTT.